The entry that follows covers one T cell receptor beta chain sequence. These data come from a study of T cell repertoires in cytomegalovirus infection. TCRdb processed the reads anew with MiXCR; each CDR3 protein has one entry. The sample holds almost 550,000 distinct CDR3 sequences, more than 15% seen once. CDR1 is SQVTM, CDR2 ANQGSEA, per germline. V was clipped by 4 bases and J by 1 base; unmatched bases: 4. This CDR3 has 14 residues. The rearrangement joins TRBV29-1 to TRBJ1-1; 9 nucleotides align to TRBD1. The sequenced sample was CD8+ T cells from PBMCs. This sequence originates from a human donor in good health (CMV status not recorded). Some clones in this sample may be carry-over from other donors' samples. CDR3 residues: CSVGRTGANTEAFF. CDR3 DNA sequence: TGCAGCGTTGGGAGGACAGGGGCGAACACTGAAGCTTTCTTT.